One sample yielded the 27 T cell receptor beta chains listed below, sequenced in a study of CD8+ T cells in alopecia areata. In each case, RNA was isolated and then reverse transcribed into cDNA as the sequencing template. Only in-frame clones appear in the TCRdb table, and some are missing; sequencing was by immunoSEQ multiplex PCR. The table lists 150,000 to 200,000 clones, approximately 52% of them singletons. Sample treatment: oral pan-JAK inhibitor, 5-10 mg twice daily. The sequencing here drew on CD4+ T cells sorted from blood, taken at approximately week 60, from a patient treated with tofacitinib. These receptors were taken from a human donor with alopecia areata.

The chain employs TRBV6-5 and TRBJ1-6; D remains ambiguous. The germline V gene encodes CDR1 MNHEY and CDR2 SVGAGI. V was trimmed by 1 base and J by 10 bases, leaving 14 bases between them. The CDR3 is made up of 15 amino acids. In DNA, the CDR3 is TGTGCCAGCAGTTACTTTGTGGAACCCGGATCACCCCTCCACTTT. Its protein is CASSYFVEPGSPLHF.

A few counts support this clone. Here the CDR3 reads CASSKRTGGSYNSPLHF. The DNA of the CDR3 is TGTGCCAGTAGTAAAAGGACAGGTGGCTCCTATAATTCACCCCTCCACTTT. The V call is TRBV19, the J call TRBJ1-6; 7 positions agree with TRBD1. The length of the CDR3 is 17 residues. Looked up from germline, CDR1 is LNHDA and CDR2 is SQIVND (reference sequence). The junction had 6 bases not matched to a gene; V was cut back by 4 bases and J by 0 bases.

Written as DNA, the CDR3 is TGTGCCAGCAGCCCCGCCCCCTACGAGCAGTACTTC. This codes for CASSPAPYEQYF. The rearrangement joins TRBV7-2 to TRBJ2-5; D is ambiguous. The DNA matches TRBJ2-7 better at its end, which makes the J call doubtful. CDR1 is SGHTA and CDR2 is FQGNSA in the germline V gene. This CDR3 is 12 amino acids long.

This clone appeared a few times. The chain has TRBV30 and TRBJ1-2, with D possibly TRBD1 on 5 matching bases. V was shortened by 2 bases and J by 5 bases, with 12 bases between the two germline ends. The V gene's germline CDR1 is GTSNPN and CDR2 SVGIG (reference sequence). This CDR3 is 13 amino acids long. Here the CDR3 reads CAWSFQGSYGYTF. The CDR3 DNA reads TGTGCCTGGAGTTTCCAGGGTTCATATGGCTACACCTTC.

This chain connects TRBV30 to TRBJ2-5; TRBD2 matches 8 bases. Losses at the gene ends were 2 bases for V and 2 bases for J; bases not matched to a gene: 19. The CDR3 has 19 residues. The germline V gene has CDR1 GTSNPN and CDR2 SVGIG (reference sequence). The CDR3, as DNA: TGTGCCTGGAGTCTGCGAGTGGCGGGGGGTCACGACCCACAAGAGACCCAGTACTTC. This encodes CAWSLRVAGGHDPQETQYF.

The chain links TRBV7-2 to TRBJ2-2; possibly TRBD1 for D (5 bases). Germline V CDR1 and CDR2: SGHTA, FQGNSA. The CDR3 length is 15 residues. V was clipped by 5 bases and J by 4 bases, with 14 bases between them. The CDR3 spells CASSQQRQSTGELFF. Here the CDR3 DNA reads TGTGCCAGCAGCCAGCAGAGACAGAGCACCGGGGAGCTGTTTTTT.

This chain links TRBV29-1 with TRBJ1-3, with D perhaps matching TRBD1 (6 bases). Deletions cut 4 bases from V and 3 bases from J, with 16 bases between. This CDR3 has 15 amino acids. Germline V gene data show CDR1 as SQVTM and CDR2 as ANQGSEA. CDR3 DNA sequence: TGCAGCGTTGGTCGGACAGTTTCGCGTGGAAACACCATATATTTT. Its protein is CSVGRTVSRGNTIYF.

The CDR3 coding sequence is TGCAGCGTCAACCCTGGGAGCTCCTACAATGAGCAGTTCTTC. This translates into CSVNPGSSYNEQFF. The chain employs TRBV29-1 and TRBJ2-1; TRBD2 might be the D (5 bases). The CDR3 runs to 14 residues. The germline gives CDR1 SQVTM, CDR2 ANQGSEA. Trimming removed 6 bases from V and 0 bases from J, with 12 bases in between.

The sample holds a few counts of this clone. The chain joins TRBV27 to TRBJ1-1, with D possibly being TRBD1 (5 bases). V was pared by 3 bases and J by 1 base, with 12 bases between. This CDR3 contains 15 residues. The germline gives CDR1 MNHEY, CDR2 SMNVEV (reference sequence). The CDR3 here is CASSLGDSGNTEAFF. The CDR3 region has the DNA TGTGCCAGCAGTTTGGGGGATTCGGGGAACACTGAAGCTTTCTTT.

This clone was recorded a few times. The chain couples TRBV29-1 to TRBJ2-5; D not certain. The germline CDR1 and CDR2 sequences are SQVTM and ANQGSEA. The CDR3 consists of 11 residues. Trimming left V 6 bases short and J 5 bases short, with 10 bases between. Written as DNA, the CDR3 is TGCAGCGTCCTCCCTTGGGAGACCCAGTACTTC. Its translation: CSVLPWETQYF.

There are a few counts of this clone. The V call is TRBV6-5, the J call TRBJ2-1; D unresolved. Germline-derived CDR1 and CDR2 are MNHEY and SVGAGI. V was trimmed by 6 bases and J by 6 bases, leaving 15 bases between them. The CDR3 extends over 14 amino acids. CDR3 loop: CASSIRTWGNEQFF. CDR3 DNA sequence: TGTGCCAGCAGCATCCGGACGTGGGGCAATGAGCAGTTCTTC.

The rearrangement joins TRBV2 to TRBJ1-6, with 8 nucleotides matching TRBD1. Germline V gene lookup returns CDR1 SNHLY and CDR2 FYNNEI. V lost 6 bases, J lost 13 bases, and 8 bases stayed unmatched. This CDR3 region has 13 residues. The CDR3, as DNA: TGTGCCAGCAGGGACAGGGCACAAGGCCCCCTCCACTTT. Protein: CASRDRAQGPLHF.

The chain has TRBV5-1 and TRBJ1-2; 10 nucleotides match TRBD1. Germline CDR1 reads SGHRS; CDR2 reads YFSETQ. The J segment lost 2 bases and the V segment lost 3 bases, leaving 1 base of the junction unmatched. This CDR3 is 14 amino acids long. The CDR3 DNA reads TGCGCCAGCAGCTGGGGACAGGGGAACTATGGCTACACCTTC. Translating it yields CASSWGQGNYGYTF. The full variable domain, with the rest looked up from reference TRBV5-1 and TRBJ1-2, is KAGVTQTPRYLIKTRGQQVTLSCSPISGHRSVSWYQQTPGQGLQFLFEYFSETQRNKGNFPGRFSGRQFSNSRSEMNVSTLELGDSALYLCASSWGQGNYGYTFGSGTRLTVV.

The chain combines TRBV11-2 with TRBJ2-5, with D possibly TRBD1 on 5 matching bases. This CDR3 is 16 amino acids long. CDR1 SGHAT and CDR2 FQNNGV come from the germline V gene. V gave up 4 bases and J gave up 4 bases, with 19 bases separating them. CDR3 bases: TGTGCCAGCAGCTCCAACACAGGTTCACGGGTAGAGACCCAGTACTTC. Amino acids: CASSSNTGSRVETQYF.

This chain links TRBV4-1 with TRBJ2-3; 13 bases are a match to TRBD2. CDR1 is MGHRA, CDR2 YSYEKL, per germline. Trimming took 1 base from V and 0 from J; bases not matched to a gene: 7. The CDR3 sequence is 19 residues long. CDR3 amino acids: CASSQARLAGGPSTDTQYF. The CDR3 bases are TGCGCCAGCAGCCAAGCAAGACTAGCGGGGGGCCCTAGCACAGATACGCAGTATTTT.

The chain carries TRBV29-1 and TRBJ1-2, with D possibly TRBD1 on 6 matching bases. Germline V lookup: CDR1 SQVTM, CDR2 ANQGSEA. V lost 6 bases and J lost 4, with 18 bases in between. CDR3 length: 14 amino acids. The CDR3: CSVTLGGQGYGYTF. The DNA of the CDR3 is TGCAGCGTCACCCTAGGGGGGCAGGGCTATGGCTACACCTTC.

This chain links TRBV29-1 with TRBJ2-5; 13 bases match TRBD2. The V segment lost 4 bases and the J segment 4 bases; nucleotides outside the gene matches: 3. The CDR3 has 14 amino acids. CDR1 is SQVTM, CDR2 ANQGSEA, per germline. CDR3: CSVGLAGGRETQYF. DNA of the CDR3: TGCAGCGTTGGACTAGCGGGGGGCAGAGAGACCCAGTACTTC. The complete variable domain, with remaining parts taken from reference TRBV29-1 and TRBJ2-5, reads SAVISQKPSRDICQRGTSLTIQCQVDSQVTMMFWYRQQPGQSLTLIATANQGSEATYESGFVIDKFPISRPNLTFSTLTVSNMSPEDSSIYLCSVGLAGGRETQYFGPGTRLLVL.

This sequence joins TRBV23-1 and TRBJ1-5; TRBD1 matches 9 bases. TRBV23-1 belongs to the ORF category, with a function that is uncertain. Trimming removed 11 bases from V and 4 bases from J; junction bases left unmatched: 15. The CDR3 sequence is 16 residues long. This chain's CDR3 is CARQREQQGANQPQHF. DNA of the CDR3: TGCGCCCGTCAAAGGGAACAACAGGGGGCAAATCAGCCCCAGCATTTT.

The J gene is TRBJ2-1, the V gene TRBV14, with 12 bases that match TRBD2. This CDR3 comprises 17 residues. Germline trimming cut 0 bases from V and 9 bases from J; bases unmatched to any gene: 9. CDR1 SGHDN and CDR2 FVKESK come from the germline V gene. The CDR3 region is CASSQDYSLAGGGEQFF. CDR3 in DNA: TGTGCCAGCAGCCAAGATTATTCACTAGCGGGGGGAGGTGAGCAGTTCTTC.

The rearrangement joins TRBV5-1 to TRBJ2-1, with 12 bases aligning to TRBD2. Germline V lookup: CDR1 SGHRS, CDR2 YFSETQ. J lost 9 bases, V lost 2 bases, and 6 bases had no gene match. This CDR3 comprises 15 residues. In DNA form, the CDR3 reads TGCGCCAGCAGCTTCCTAGCGGGGGGGCCCGGTGAGCAGTTCTTC. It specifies CASSFLAGGPGEQFF.

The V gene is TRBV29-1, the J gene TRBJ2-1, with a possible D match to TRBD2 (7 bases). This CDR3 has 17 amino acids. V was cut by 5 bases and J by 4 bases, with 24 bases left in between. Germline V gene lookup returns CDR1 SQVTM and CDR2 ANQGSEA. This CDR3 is CSVSGRVGGGGYNEQFF. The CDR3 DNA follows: TGCAGCGTTTCGGGGCGGGTCGGCGGGGGCGGATACAATGAGCAGTTCTTC.

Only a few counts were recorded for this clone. The CDR3 is CSINRDRGRGYTF. The CDR3, as DNA: TGCAGCATAAACCGGGACAGGGGACGCGGCTACACCTTC. The chain uses TRBV29-1 and TRBJ1-2, with 10 bases that match TRBD1. The CDR3 is 13 residues long. CDR1 and CDR2 from the germline V gene are SQVTM and ANQGSEA. The V and J ends lost 8 bases and 8 bases, in that order; junction bases with no gene match: 11.

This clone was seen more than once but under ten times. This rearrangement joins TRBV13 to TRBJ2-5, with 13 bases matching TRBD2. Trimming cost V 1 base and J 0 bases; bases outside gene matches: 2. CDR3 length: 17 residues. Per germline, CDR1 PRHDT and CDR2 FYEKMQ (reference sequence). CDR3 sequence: CASSLEGLAGNQETQYF. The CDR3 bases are TGTGCCAGCAGCTTAGAGGGACTAGCGGGGAACCAAGAGACCCAGTACTTC.

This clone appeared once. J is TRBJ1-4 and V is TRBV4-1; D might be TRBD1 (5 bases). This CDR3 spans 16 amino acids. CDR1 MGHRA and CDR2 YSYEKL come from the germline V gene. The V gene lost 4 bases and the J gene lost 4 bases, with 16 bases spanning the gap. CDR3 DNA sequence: TGCGCCAGCAGCCGGGGATCTGGGACGAATAATGAAAAACTGTTTTTT. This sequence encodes CASSRGSGTNNEKLFF.

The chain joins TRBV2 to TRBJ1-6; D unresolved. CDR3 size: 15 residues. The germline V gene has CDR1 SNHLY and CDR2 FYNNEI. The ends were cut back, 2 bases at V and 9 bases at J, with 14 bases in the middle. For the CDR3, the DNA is TGTGCCAGCAGTGAACCGGGAGCCGGTGGTTCACCCCTCCACTTT. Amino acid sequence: CASSEPGAGGSPLHF.

DNA of the CDR3: TGTGCCAGCAGCGCCGGAGGGGGGACAGTGGGCGAGCAGTACTTC. It is translated as CASSAGGGTVGEQYF. J is TRBJ2-7 and V is TRBV9; a weak D match, TRBD1 (7 bases). With 3 bases removed from V and 6 bases from J, the gap between germline ends came to 19 bases. This CDR3 spans 15 amino acids. CDR1 is SGDLS and CDR2 is YYNGEE in the germline V gene.

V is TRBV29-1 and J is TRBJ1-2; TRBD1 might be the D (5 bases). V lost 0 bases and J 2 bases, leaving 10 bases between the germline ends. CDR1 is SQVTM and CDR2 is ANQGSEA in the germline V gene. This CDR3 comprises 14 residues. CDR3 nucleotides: TGCAGCGTTGAAGATGCTACAGGCAACTATGGCTACACCTTC. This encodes CSVEDATGNYGYTF.